Listed here are 31 T cell receptor beta chains from one sample, sequenced in a study of T cells expressing NK-cell markers. After re-calling the 5' RACE reads, TCRdb lists one entry per CDR3 protein, DNA absent. The listing contains about 450,000 distinct CDR3 sequences. Sample: blood T cells: a sorted CD56 or NKG2C T cell subset, CD4+ or CD8+ T cells, or bulk PBMC T cells (not recorded which). These TCRs come from a woman aged 18 to 69 in good health.

The chain links TRBV15 to TRBJ2-1; TCRdb calls TRBD1, which cannot be checked without DNA. The CDR3 is made up of 15 amino acids. Germline-derived CDR1 and CDR2 are LNHNV and YYDKDF (reference sequence). The CDR3: CATSRVKGQNNEQFF.

The V call is TRBV9, the J call TRBJ2-3. The germline gives CDR1 SGDLS, CDR2 YYNGEE. This CDR3 spans 16 amino acids. The CDR3 region is CASSEENRLSTDTQYF.

CDR3 in amino acids: CASSYFLGGSNTDTQYF. This chain links TRBV12-3 or TRBV12-4 with TRBJ2-3. This CDR3 is built from 17 residues.

The chain combines TRBV10-3 with TRBJ2-2; TCRdb's assignment of TRBD2 cannot be checked, as there is no DNA. CDR3 size: 14 residues. Germline V gene lookup returns CDR1 ENHRY and CDR2 SYGVKD. The chain's CDR3 is CDISALGLDGELFF.

This chain uses TRBV29-1 with TRBJ2-6; TCRdb's assignment of TRBD1 cannot be checked, as there is no DNA. There are 13 residues in the CDR3. CDR1 and CDR2 (germline): SQVTM, ANQGSEA. CDR3 protein: CSVAGAGANVLTF.

The chain links TRBV29-1 to TRBJ1-1. Germline assignment: CDR1 SQVTM and CDR2 ANQGSEA. This CDR3 comprises 12 residues. The CDR3 sequence: CSVEWENTEAFF.

This chain uses TRBV29-1 with TRBJ2-1. This CDR3 spans 11 amino acids. Germline CDR1 reads SQVTM; CDR2 reads ANQGSEA. The CDR3 sequence: CSVGTLGEQFF.

The CDR3 here is CSVVGQGDTLFF. V usage is TRBV29-1 and J usage is TRBJ1-4; the TCRdb D gene call, TRBD1, has no DNA to confirm it. Germline CDR1 is SQVTM and CDR2 is ANQGSEA. This CDR3 is 12 amino acids long.

V usage is TRBV11-2 and J usage is TRBJ2-1; there is no DNA to check the TCRdb D call of TRBD2. Germline CDR1 reads SGHAT; CDR2 reads FQNNGV. The length of the CDR3 is 13 residues. The CDR3 protein is CASSLKGGPEQFF.

The chain employs TRBV6-6 and TRBJ2-3; the TCRdb call, TRBD1, lacks DNA for checking. CDR3 size: 11 residues. The germline gives CDR1 MNHNY, CDR2 SVGAGI (reference sequence). The CDR3: CASKPGDTQYF.

The genes are TRBV20-1 and TRBJ2-7; TCRdb reports TRBD2, a call that lacks DNA to check it against. Germline assignment: CDR1 DFQATT and CDR2 SNEGSKA (reference sequence). The CDR3 covers 15 residues. The CDR3 is CSARGLAGDSYEQYF.

V usage is TRBV27 and J usage is TRBJ2-1; TCRdb reports TRBD2, a call that lacks DNA to check it against. The CDR3 has 15 residues. Germline V CDR1 and CDR2: MNHEY, SMNVEV (reference sequence). CDR3 loop: CASETGGLEDNEQFF.

The rearrangement joins TRBV12-3 or TRBV12-4 to TRBJ1-2. The CDR3 consists of 14 residues. CDR3 in amino acids: CASSTQTGGYGYTF.

J is TRBJ1-1 and V is TRBV7-9. CDR3 size: 14 residues. In germline, CDR1 is SEHNR, CDR2 FQNEAQ (reference sequence). The CDR3 loop reads CASSLARSGGSAFF.

V and J are TRBV10-3 and TRBJ2-1; TCRdb's D call, TRBD2, is unchecked because there is no DNA. CDR3 length: 14 amino acids. Germline-derived CDR1 and CDR2 are ENHRY and SYGVKD. The CDR3 region is CAPSGLAGGSEQFF.

The V gene is TRBV20-1, the J gene TRBJ1-3; the TCRdb D gene call, TRBD1, has no DNA to confirm it. In germline, CDR1 is DFQATT, CDR2 SNEGSKA (reference sequence). This CDR3 region has 14 residues. The CDR3 reads CSASNRESGNTIYF.

V and J are TRBV13 and TRBJ1-1; TCRdb selects TRBD1, and the lack of DNA leaves this call unchecked. CDR1 PRHDT and CDR2 FYEKMQ come from the germline V gene (reference sequence). The CDR3 runs to 14 residues. CDR3: CASSRSGQNTEAFF.

The rearrangement joins TRBV7-9 to TRBJ1-6; without DNA, the TCRdb call of TRBD1 cannot be checked. Per germline, CDR1 SEHNR and CDR2 FQNEAQ (reference sequence). This CDR3 has 14 residues. The CDR3 reads CASSQGTENSPLHF. The whole variable domain, filled in from reference TRBV7-9 and TRBJ1-6, reads DTGVSQNPRHKITKRGQNVTFRCDPISEHNRLYWYRQTLGQGPEFLTYFQNEAQLEKSRLLSDRFSAERPKGSFSTLEIQRTEQGDSAMYLCASSQGTENSPLHFGNGTRLTVT.

The V and J genes are TRBV3-1 and TRBJ2-5; no DNA is available, so the TRBD1 call from TCRdb remains unchecked. The CDR3 is 14 residues long. The germline CDR1 and CDR2 sequences are LGHDT and YNNKEL (reference sequence). Here the CDR3 reads CASSQEDRGGTQYF.

The rearrangement joins TRBV20-1 to TRBJ2-5; checking the TCRdb D call of TRBD2 is not possible without DNA. Germline CDR1 and CDR2: DFQATT and SNEGSKA (reference sequence). This CDR3 is 15 amino acids long. CDR3 amino acids: CSARGLAGVQETQYF.

This chain links TRBV7-9 with TRBJ2-7. This CDR3 comprises 14 residues. CDR1 and CDR2 (germline): SEHNR, FQNEAQ (reference sequence). CDR3 sequence: CASSLVSNSYEQYF. Variable domain in full (rest from reference TRBV7-9 and TRBJ2-7): DTGVSQNPRHKITKRGQNVTFRCDPISEHNRLYWYRQTLGQGPEFLTYFQNEAQLEKSRLLSDRFSAERPKGSFSTLEIQRTEQGDSAMYLCASSLVSNSYEQYFGPGTRLTVT.

The chain has TRBV12-3 or TRBV12-4 and TRBJ1-1; lacking DNA, the TRBD1 call made by TCRdb goes unchecked. The CDR3 is made up of 15 amino acids. The CDR3 is CASNERDRANTEAFF.

This chain joins TRBV11-2 and TRBJ1-1; TCRdb gives TRBD1 as the D gene, but with no DNA this cannot be confirmed. In germline, CDR1 is SGHAT, CDR2 FQNNGV. This CDR3 has 15 residues. This chain's CDR3 is CASSLARGENTEAFF.

The chain carries TRBV10-3 and TRBJ1-2; TCRdb names TRBD1, which stays unverified in the absence of DNA. The CDR3 is 20 residues long. Germline V lookup: CDR1 ENHRY, CDR2 SYGVKD. This CDR3 reads CAITPSQGADIRPSSYGYTF.

V is TRBV6-2 or TRBV6-3 and J is TRBJ2-5; as DNA is missing, the TRBD2 call by TCRdb cannot be tested. Germline V gene data show CDR1 as MNHEY and CDR2 as SVGEGT. The CDR3 loop spans 13 amino acids. The CDR3 reads CASATSSQETQYF.

V and J are TRBV12-3 or TRBV12-4 and TRBJ2-7; TCRdb picks TRBD2, but there is no DNA to check that call. The CDR3 is 14 residues long. The CDR3 loop is CASSLGATRYEQYF.

The J gene is TRBJ2-1, the V gene TRBV29-1; the D call of TRBD1 rests on TCRdb alone, since no DNA is present to check it. Germline CDR1 is SQVTM and CDR2 is ANQGSEA. CDR3 length: 14 residues. This CDR3 is CSVEEGGVKDEQFF.

The CDR3 sequence: CSARERTDYGYTF. The V gene is TRBV20-1, the J gene TRBJ1-2. The CDR3 loop spans 13 amino acids. Germline V gives CDR1 DFQATT, CDR2 SNEGSKA (reference sequence).

The gene calls are TRBV7-9 and TRBJ2-2; TCRdb names TRBD2, which stays unverified in the absence of DNA. Germline CDR1 reads SEHNR; CDR2 reads FQNEAQ (reference sequence). The CDR3 is 15 residues long. The CDR3: CASSRWDLNTGELFF.

The gene calls are TRBV20-1 and TRBJ2-5; lacking DNA, the TRBD1 call made by TCRdb goes unchecked. The CDR3 is made up of 14 amino acids. The V gene's germline CDR1 is DFQATT and CDR2 SNEGSKA (reference sequence). CDR3: CSARDWDSQETQYF.

This chain connects TRBV7-2 to TRBJ2-1; TCRdb returns TRBD2, unconfirmable since there is no DNA. The CDR3 totals 15 residues. Germline CDR1 is SGHTA and CDR2 is FQGNSA. The CDR3 is CASTLGTSGDNEQFF.